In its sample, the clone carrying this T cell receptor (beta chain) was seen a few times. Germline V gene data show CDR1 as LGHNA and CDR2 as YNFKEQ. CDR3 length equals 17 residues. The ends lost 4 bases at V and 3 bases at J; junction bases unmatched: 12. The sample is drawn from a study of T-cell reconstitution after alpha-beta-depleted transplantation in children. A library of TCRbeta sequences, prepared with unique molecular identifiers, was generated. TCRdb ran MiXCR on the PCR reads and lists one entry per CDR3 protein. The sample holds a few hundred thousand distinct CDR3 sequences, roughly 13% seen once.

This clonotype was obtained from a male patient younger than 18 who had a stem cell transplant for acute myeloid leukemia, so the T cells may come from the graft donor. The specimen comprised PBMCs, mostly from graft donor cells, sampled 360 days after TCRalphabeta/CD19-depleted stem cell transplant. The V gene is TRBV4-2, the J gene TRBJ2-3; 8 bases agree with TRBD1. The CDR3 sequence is CASSRLAQGAGTDTQYF. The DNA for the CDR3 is TGTGCCAGCAGCCGGCTCGCTCAGGGGGCAGGGACAGATACGCAGTATTTT.